The rows below give T cell receptor beta chains drawn from one sample of a study of blood T cells in healthy people across ages. TCRdb called the 5' RACE reads again in MiXCR, with one record for every CDR3 protein. The sample carries 700,000 to 950,000 distinct CDR3 sequences, about 40% recorded once. Material for sequencing was blood. Every receptor here comes from an older woman in good health. Each CDR3 is given with its conserved first and last residue. The D gene is left open where the match is weak. Not all rows give a size; the values are once, few, many and, for expanded clones, a class.

V: TRBV15
D: NA
length: 16
J: TRBJ2-1
size: NA
CDR3: CATSREQTTVLNEQFF
DNA: TGTGCCACCAGCAGAGAACAAACCACCGTACTCAATGAGCAGTTCTTC

V: TRBV10-2
D: TRBD1
length: 15
J: TRBJ2-7
size: NA
CDR3: CASRPYRGHSYEQYF
DNA: TGCGCCAGCAGACCATACAGGGGACATAGCTACGAGCAGTACTTC

V: TRBV12-3/TRBV12-4
D: TRBD1
length: 13
J: TRBJ2-5
size: few
CDR3: CASTYRGQETQYF
DNA: TGTGCCAGCACCTACAGGGGTCAAGAGACCCAGTACTTC

V: TRBV20-1
D: NA
length: 17
J: TRBJ2-3
size: few
CDR3: CSARDLGRTARTDTQYF
DNA: TGCAGTGCTAGAGATCTGGGTAGAACGGCTCGCACAGATACGCAGTATTTT

V: TRBV3-1
D: TRBD2
length: 17
J: TRBJ2-7
size: NA
CDR3: CASSQELAGDLGNEQYF
DNA: TGTGCCAGCAGCCAAGAACTAGCGGGGGATCTAGGCAACGAGCAGTACTTC

V: TRBV11-1
D: NA
length: 16
J: TRBJ2-1
size: NA
CDR3: CASSLPWMAGHNEQFF
DNA: TGTGCCAGCAGCTTACCTTGGATGGCAGGACACAATGAGCAGTTCTTC

V: TRBV7-9
D: TRBD1
length: 12
J: TRBJ2-5
size: few
CDR3: CASRTGDNEQYF
DNA: TGTGCCAGCCGGACAGGGGATAATGAGCAGTACTTC

V: TRBV6-2/TRBV6-3
D: NA
length: 12
J: TRBJ2-1
size: once
CDR3: CASTEGVNEQFF
DNA: TGTGCCAGCACTGAAGGGGTCAATGAGCAGTTCTTC

V: TRBV2
D: NA
length: 12
J: TRBJ1-2
size: NA
CDR3: CASTPVGYGYTF
DNA: TGTGCCAGCACGCCAGTAGGCTATGGCTACACCTTC

V: TRBV9
D: TRBD1
length: 15
J: TRBJ2-7
size: few
CDR3: CASSPGGHGQVEQYF
DNA: TGTGCCAGCAGCCCAGGGGGTCATGGGCAGGTCGAGCAGTACTTC

V: TRBV20-1
D: TRBD2
length: 12
J: TRBJ2-7
size: few
CDR3: CSALAGVHEQYF
DNA: TGCAGTGCTCTAGCGGGTGTCCACGAGCAGTACTTC

V: TRBV12-3/TRBV12-4
D: TRBD2
length: 14
J: TRBJ2-2
size: NA
CDR3: CASRNSGGFGELFF
DNA: TGTGCCAGCAGAAATAGCGGGGGGTTCGGGGAGCTGTTTTTT

V: TRBV7-2
D: NA
length: 14
J: TRBJ1-5
size: few
CDR3: CASSPTGFNQPQHF
DNA: TGTGCCAGCAGCCCTACGGGGTTCAATCAGCCCCAGCATTTT

V: TRBV2
D: NA
length: 14
J: TRBJ1-2
size: NA
CDR3: CASSEARQGTGYTF
DNA: TGTGCCAGCAGTGAAGCGCGGCAGGGGACTGGCTACACCTTC

V: TRBV6-5
D: TRBD1
length: 13
J: TRBJ1-1
size: few
CDR3: CASISDRGTEAFF
DNA: TGTGCCAGCATCTCGGACAGGGGCACTGAAGCTTTCTTT

V: TRBV28
D: TRBD2
length: 17
J: TRBJ2-5
size: NA
CDR3: CASSPMGVAGYQETQYF
DNA: TGTGCCAGCAGTCCCATGGGGGTAGCGGGGTACCAAGAGACCCAGTACTTC

V: TRBV20-1
D: TRBD2
length: 14
J: TRBJ2-1
size: NA
CDR3: CSALAGSPYNEQFF
DNA: TGCAGTGCTTTAGCGGGAAGCCCCTACAATGAGCAGTTCTTC

V: TRBV12-3/TRBV12-4
D: NA
length: 10
J: TRBJ1-1
size: NA
CDR3: CASTHTEAFF
DNA: TGTGCCAGCACCCACACTGAAGCTTTCTTT

V: TRBV7-7
D: TRBD2
length: 15
J: TRBJ2-1
size: few
CDR3: CASSLTAGTYNEQFF
DNA: TGTGCTAGCAGCTTAACAGCGGGGACCTACAATGAGCAGTTCTTC

V: TRBV27
D: NA
length: 15
J: TRBJ1-4
size: NA
CDR3: CASSLSGVANEKLFF
DNA: TGTGCCAGCAGTTTATCAGGGGTGGCCAATGAAAAACTGTTTTTT

V: TRBV7-2
D: NA
length: 13
J: TRBJ2-5
size: medium-sized
CDR3: CASSLYFRETQYF
DNA: TGTGCCAGCAGCTTATATTTCAGGGAGACCCAGTACTTC

V: TRBV28
D: TRBD2
length: 15
J: TRBJ2-1
size: NA
CDR3: CASSPRKAGVNEQFF
DNA: TGTGCCAGCAGTCCCCGAAAAGCGGGGGTCAATGAGCAGTTCTTC

V: TRBV5-1
D: NA
length: 14
J: TRBJ2-7
size: NA
CDR3: CASRMNGKTHEQYF
DNA: TGCGCCAGCAGGATGAACGGAAAGACCCACGAGCAGTACTTC

V: TRBV29-1
D: NA
length: 14
J: TRBJ2-2
size: once
CDR3: CSALGGRDTGELFF
DNA: TGCAGCGCACTGGGGGGGCGCGACACCGGGGAGCTGTTTTTT

V: TRBV4-3
D: NA
length: 15
J: TRBJ1-1
size: few
CDR3: CASSQETTQVTEAFF
DNA: TGCGCCAGCAGCCAAGAGACCACACAGGTTACTGAAGCTTTCTTT

V: TRBV21-1
D: NA
length: 13
J: TRBJ1-1
size: NA
CDR3: CASSNRRATEAFF
DNA: TGTGCCAGCAGCAACCGAAGGGCCACTGAAGCTTTCTTT

V: TRBV20-1
D: TRBD2
length: 15
J: TRBJ2-4
size: NA
CDR3: CSTPDRTSGYYKQYF
DNA: TGCAGTACTCCTGATAGGACTAGCGGATACTACAAGCAGTACTTC